This entry is about one T cell receptor (beta chain). Repertoires were generated with immunoSEQ multiplex PCR, while TCRdb's copy carries only in-frame clones and drops some. Of 9,500 to 13,000 clones listed, about 82% are singletons. In germline, CDR1 is MNHEY, CDR2 SVGAGI. This CDR3 has 11 amino acids. Deletions cut 8 bases from V and 4 bases from J, with 9 bases between. The sample belongs to a study of OX40 agonist ivuxolimab in advanced cancers. Sequenced here: CD4+ or CD8+ T cells sorted from blood, sampled in a trial of the OX40 agonist ivuxolimab. The rearrangement links TRBV6-5 to TRBJ2-7; TRBD2 is a possible D gene (5 bases). The receptor's source is an adult with an advanced solid tumor such as melanoma, head and neck, liver or kidney cancer. CDR3 nucleotides: TGTGCCAGCGGGTCGGGGTACGAGCAGTACTTC. As protein: CASGSGYEQYF.